At least ten counts were recorded for the clone carrying this TCR beta chain. Investigators amplified TCR beta CDR3 regions from RNA transcripts. First-round RT-PCR used HTBI primers; second-round multiplex PCR followed. Each CDR3 protein is one row after TCRdb ran MiXCR on the multiplex PCR reads. The sample records about 1.2 million distinct CDR3 sequences, 36% being singletons. This sample was taken from a study of Graves' ophthalmopathy and Graves' hyperthyroidism. V lost 5 bases and J 0 bases, leaving 6 bases between the germline ends. Germline V gene lookup returns CDR1 KGHDR and CDR2 SFDVKD. The CDR3 totals 13 residues.

This TCR was sampled from an adult man with Graves' hyperthyroidism. The source material was peripheral blood or thyroid tissue (not recorded which). V and J are TRBV24-1 and TRBJ2-5, with D unresolved. CDR3 DNA: TGTGCCACCAGTGTGCAGGACCAAGAGACCCAGTACTTC. Translated: CATSVQDQETQYF.